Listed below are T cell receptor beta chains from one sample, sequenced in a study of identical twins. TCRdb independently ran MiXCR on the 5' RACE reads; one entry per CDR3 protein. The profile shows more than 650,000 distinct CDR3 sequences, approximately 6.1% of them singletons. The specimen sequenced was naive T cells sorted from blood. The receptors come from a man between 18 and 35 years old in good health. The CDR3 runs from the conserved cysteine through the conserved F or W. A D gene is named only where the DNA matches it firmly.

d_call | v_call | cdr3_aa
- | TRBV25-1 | CASNDGTNYGYTF
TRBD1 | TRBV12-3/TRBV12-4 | CASRGLKQGAPGTQYF
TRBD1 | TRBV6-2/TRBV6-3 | CASSYGTEEAFF
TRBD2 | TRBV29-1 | CSVEDSTSGSISTDTQYF
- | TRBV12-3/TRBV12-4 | CASSPPGLRYQPQHF
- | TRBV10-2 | CASCDIGNIQYF
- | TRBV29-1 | CSVEGVADTQYF
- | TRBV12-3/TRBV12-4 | CASSWAGEQFF
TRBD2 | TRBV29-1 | CSARDGGGPEQFF
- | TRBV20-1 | CSATFVPGPSLLSVLHEQFF
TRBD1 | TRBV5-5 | CASSLGQGIGYTF
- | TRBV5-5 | CASSLGRVSGNEQFF